A single sample gave rise to the 3 T cell receptor beta chains below, sequenced in a study of blood T cell repertoires in COVID-19. TCRdb keeps only in-frame clones here, not all; method: immunoSEQ multiplex PCR. The top ten clones hold around 7% of a sample with around 100,000 clones, around 87% of them seen once. The sequenced sample was peripheral blood. All receptors come from a human donor with acute or convalescent COVID-19. The donor label of this sample is uncertain.

The chain links TRBV5-4 to TRBJ2-1; D is unclear. The germline CDR1 and CDR2 sequences are SGHNT and YYREEE (reference sequence). V was clipped by 0 bases and J by 6 bases, with 4 bases between them. The CDR3 runs 12 residues. CDR3 bases: TGTGCCAGCAGCTTGGATAGCAATGAGCAGTTCTTC. This codes for CASSLDSNEQFF. Based on the CDR3 plus reference TRBV5-4 and TRBJ2-1, the full variable domain is ETGVTQSPTHLIKTRGQQVTLRCSSQSGHNTVSWYQQALGQGPQFIFQYYREEENGRGNFPPRFSGLQFPNYSSELNVNALELDDSALYLCASSLDSNEQFFGPGTRLTVL.

The rearrangement joins TRBV30 to TRBJ1-6; possible D gene TRBD1, 5 bases. V dropped 3 bases and J dropped 6 bases, with 9 bases sitting between them. This CDR3 contains 13 residues. Germline values: CDR1 GTSNPN, CDR2 SVGIG (reference sequence). CDR3 nucleotide sequence: TGTGCCTGGAGCGTAGGGGTTAATTCACCCCTCCACTTT. Residues: CAWSVGVNSPLHF.

The gene calls are TRBV2 and TRBJ1-1; D unclear. V was clipped by 7 bases and J by 1 base, with 13 bases between them. This CDR3 comprises 14 residues. The V gene's germline CDR1 is SNHLY and CDR2 FYNNEI. The CDR3 loop reads CASMAGSANTEAFF. CDR3 nucleotide sequence: TGTGCCAGCATGGCAGGTTCAGCGAACACTGAAGCTTTCTTT.